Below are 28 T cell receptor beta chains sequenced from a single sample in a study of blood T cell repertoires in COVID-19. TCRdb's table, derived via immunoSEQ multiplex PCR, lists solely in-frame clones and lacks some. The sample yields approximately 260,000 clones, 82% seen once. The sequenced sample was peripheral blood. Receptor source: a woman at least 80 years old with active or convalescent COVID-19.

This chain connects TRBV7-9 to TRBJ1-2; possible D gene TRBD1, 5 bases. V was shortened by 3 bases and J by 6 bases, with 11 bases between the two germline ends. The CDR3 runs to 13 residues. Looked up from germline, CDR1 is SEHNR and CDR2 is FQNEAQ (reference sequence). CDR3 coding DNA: TGTGCCAGCAGCTTTCCCCAGGGAAATGGCTACACCTTC. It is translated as CASSFPQGNGYTF.

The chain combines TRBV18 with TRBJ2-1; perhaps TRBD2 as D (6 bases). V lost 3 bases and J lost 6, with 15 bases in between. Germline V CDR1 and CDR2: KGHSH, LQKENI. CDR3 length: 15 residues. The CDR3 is CASSPQTRFGNEQFF. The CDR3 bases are TGTGCCAGCTCACCGCAGACTAGGTTTGGCAATGAGCAGTTCTTC.

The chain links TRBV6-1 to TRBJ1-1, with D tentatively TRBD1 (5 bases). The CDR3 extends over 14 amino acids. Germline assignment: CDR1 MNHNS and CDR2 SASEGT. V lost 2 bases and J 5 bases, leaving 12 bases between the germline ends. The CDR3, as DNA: TGTGCCAGCAGTGAAAGTCACAAGGGGACTGAAGCTTTCTTT. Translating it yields CASSESHKGTEAFF.

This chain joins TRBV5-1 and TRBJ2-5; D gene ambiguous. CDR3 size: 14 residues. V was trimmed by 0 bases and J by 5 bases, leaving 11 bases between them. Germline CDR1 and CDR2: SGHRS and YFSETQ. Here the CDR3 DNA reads TGCGCCAGCAGCTTGGAACGGGTCGGGGAGACCCAGTACTTC. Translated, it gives CASSLERVGETQYF.

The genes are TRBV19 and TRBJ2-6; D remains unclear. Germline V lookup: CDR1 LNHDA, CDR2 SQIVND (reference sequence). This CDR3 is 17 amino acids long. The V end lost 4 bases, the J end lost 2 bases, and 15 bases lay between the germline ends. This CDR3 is CASSTLRTRAGANVLTF. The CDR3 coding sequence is TGTGCCAGTAGTACCCTTAGAACCCGGGCTGGGGCCAACGTCCTGACTTTC.

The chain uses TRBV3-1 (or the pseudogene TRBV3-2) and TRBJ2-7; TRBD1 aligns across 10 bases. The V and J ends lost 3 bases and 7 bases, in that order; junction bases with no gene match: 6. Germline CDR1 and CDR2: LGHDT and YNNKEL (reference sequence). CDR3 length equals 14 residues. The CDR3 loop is CASSQRGTGAEQYF. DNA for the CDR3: TGTGCCAGCAGCCAGCGTGGGACAGGGGCTGAGCAGTACTTC.

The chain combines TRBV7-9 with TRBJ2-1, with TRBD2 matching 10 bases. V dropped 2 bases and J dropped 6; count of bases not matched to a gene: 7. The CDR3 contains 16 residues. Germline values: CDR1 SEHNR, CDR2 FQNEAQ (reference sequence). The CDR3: CASSLLPSGGVNEQFF. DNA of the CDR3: TGTGCCAGCAGCTTACTGCCGAGCGGGGGGGTCAATGAGCAGTTCTTC.

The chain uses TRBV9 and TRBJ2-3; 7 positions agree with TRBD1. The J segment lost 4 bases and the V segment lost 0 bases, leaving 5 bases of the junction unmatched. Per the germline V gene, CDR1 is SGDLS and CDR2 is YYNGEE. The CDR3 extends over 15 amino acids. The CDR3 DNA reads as TGTGCCAGCAGCGTAGCGGCAGGGGGATCAGATACGCAGTATTTT. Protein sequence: CASSVAAGGSDTQYF. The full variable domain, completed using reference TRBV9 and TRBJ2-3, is DSGVTQTPKHLITATGQRVTLRCSPRSGDLSVYWYQQSLDQGLQFLIQYYNGEERAKGNILERFSAQQFPDLHSELNLSSLELGDSALYFCASSVAAGGSDTQYFGPGTRLTVL.

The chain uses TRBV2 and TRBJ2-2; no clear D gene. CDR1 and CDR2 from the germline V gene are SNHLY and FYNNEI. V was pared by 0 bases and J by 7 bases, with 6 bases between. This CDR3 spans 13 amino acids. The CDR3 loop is CASSEAPGGELFF. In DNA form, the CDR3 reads TGTGCCAGCAGTGAAGCACCGGGCGGGGAGCTGTTTTTT.

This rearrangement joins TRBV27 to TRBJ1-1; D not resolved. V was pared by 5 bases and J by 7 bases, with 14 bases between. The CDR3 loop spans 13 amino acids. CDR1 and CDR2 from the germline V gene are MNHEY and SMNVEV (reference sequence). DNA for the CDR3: TGTGCCAGCAGTCCTCGATACGTCGGTGAAGCTTTCTTT. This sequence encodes CASSPRYVGEAFF.

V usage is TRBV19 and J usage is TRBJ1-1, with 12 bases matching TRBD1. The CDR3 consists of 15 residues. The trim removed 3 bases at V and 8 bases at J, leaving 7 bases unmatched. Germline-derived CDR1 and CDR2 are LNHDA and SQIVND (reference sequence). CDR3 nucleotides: TGTGCCAGTAGTATTGTGGGACAGGGGGCTTTGGAAGCTTTCTTT. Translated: CASSIVGQGALEAFF.

The CDR3 DNA sequence: TGCGCCAGCAGCCTGGGTACAGGGGGACTTTACAATGAGCAGTTCTTC. Its translation: CASSLGTGGLYNEQFF. The chain recombines TRBV5-1 with TRBJ2-1; 8 positions agree with TRBD1. V shed 4 bases, J shed 4 bases, and the junction held 10 bases outside the gene matches. The length of the CDR3 is 16 residues. The V gene's germline CDR1 is SGHRS and CDR2 YFSETQ.

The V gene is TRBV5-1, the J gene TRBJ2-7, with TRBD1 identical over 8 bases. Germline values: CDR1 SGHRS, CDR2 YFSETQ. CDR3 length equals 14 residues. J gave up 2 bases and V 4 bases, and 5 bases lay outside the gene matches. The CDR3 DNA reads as TGCGCCAGCAGCCAGGGACAGGTACCCTACGAGCAGTACTTC. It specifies CASSQGQVPYEQYF.

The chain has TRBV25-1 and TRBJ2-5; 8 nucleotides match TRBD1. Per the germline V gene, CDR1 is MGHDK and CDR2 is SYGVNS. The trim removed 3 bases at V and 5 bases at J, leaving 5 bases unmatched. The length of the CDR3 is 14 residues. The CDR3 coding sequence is TGTGCCAGCAGTGATGTGGGGACAGGTGAGACCCAGTACTTC. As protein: CASSDVGTGETQYF.

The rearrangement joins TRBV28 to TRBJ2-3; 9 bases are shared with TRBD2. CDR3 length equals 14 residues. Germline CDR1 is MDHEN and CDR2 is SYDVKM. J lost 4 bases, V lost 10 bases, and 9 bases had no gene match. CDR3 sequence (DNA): TGTGCCATCAAGGCGCGGGGGGGGCCAGATACGCAGTATTTT. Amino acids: CAIKARGGPDTQYF. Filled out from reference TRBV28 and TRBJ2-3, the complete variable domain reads DVKVTQSSRYLVKRTGEKVFLECVQDMDHENMFWYRQDPGLGLRLIYFSYDVKMKEKGDIPEGYSVSREKKERFSLILESASTNQTSMYLCAIKARGGPDTQYFGPGTRLTVL.

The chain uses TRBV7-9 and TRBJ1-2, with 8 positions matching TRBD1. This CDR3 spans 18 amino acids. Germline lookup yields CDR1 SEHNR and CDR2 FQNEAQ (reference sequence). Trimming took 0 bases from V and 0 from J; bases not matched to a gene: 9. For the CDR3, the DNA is TGTGCCAGCAGCTTAGCCGGGACAGGATATTCCCCTAACTATGGCTACACCTTC. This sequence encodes CASSLAGTGYSPNYGYTF.

The CDR3 is CASNPDNGSNQPQHF. The CDR3, as DNA: TGTGCCAGCAACCCGGACAACGGGAGCAATCAGCCCCAGCATTTT. The chain uses TRBV2 and TRBJ1-5; possibly TRBD1 for D (5 bases). V lost 7 bases and J 1 base, leaving 14 bases between the germline ends. The CDR3 extends over 15 amino acids. CDR1 and CDR2 from the germline V gene are SNHLY and FYNNEI.

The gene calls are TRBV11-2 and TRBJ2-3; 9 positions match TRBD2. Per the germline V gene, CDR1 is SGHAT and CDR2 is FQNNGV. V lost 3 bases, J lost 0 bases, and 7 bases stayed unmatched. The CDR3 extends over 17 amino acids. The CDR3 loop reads CASSLLAGTTSTDTQYF. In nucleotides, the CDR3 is TGTGCCAGCAGCTTGCTAGCGGGGACCACTAGCACAGATACGCAGTATTTT.

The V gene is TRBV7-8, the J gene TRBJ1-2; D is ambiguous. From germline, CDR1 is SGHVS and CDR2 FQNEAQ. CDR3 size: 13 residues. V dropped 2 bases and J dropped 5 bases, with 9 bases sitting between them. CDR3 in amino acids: CASSLLSFYGYTF. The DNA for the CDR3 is TGTGCCAGCAGCTTATTGTCCTTTTATGGCTACACCTTC.

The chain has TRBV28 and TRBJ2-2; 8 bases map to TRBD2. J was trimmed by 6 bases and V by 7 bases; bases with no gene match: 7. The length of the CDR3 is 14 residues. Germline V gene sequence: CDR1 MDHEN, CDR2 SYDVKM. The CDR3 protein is CASNGGGWAGELFF. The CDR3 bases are TGTGCCAGCAATGGCGGGGGGTGGGCCGGGGAGCTGTTTTTT. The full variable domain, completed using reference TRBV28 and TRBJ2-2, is DVKVTQSSRYLVKRTGEKVFLECVQDMDHENMFWYRQDPGLGLRLIYFSYDVKMKEKGDIPEGYSVSREKKERFSLILESASTNQTSMYLCASNGGGWAGELFFGEGSRLTVL.

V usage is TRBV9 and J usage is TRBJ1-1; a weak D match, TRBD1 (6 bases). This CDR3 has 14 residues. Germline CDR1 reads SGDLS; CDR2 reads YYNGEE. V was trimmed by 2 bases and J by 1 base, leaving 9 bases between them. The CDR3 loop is CASSVARGNTEAFF. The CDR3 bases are TGTGCCAGCAGCGTCGCCAGGGGGAACACTGAAGCTTTCTTT.

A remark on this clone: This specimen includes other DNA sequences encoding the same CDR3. The CDR3 nucleotides read TGTGCCAGCAGTTACACGGGAGGCACTGAAGCTTTCTTT. Encoded protein: CASSYTGGTEAFF. The chain has TRBV6-2 or TRBV6-3 and TRBJ1-1; D call uncertain. The CDR3 extends over 13 amino acids. The germline V and J ends were trimmed by 2 bases and 4 bases, with 8 bases remaining between them. CDR1 and CDR2 from the germline V gene are MNHEY and SVGEGT.

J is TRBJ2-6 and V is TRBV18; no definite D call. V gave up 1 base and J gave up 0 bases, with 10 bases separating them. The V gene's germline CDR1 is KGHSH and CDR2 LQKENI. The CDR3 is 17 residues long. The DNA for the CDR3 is TGTGCCAGCTCACCACGGCGACAAACCTCTGGGGCCAACGTCCTGACTTTC. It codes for CASSPRRQTSGANVLTF.

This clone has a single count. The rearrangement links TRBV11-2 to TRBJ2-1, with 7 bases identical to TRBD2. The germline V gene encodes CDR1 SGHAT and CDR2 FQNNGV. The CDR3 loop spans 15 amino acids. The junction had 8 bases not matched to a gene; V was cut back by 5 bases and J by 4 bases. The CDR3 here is CASSKSGTTYNEQFF. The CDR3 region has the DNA TGTGCCAGCAGCAAATCCGGGACTACATACAATGAGCAGTTCTTC.

CDR3 protein: CASIESSYNSPLHF. The DNA for the CDR3 is TGTGCCAGCATCGAGAGCTCCTATAATTCACCCCTCCACTTT. The rearrangement links TRBV6-5 to TRBJ1-6; D call uncertain. The CDR3 runs 14 residues. Germline V lookup: CDR1 MNHEY, CDR2 SVGAGI. With 7 bases removed from V and 0 bases from J, the gap between germline ends came to 7 bases.

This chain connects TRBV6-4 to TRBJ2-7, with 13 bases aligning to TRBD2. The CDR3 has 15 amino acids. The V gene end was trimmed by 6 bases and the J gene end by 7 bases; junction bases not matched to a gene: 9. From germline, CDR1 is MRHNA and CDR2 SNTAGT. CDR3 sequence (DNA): TGTGCCAGCAGCAAAGAGGGACTAGCGGGACATGAGCAGTACTTC. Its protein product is CASSKEGLAGHEQYF.

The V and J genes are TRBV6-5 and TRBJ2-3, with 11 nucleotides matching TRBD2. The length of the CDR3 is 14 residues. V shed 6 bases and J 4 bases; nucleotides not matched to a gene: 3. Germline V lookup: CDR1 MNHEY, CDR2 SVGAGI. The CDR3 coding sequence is TGTGCCAGCAGGACTAGCGGGAATTCAGATACGCAGTATTTT. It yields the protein CASRTSGNSDTQYF.

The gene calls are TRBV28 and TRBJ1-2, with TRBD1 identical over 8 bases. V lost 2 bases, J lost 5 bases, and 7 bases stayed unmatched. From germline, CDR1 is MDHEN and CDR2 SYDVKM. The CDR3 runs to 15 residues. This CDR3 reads CASSLVRGPIYGYTF. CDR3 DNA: TGTGCCAGCAGTTTAGTCAGGGGGCCTATTTATGGCTACACCTTC.